Each of the 19 T cell receptor beta chains below was sequenced from the same sample in a study of T cell changes during pregnancy in multiple sclerosis. This table comes from immunoSEQ multiplex PCR, and its TCRdb copy is limited to in-frame clones, with some not included. Among 58,000 or so clones, 75% to 95% were seen once, and the ten largest hold approximately 2.1%. Specimen: peripheral blood, collected in the first trimester of pregnancy. The receptors here all came from a female donor in good health, enrolled as a control in a pregnancy study.

The chain couples TRBV10-1 to TRBJ2-1, with D unresolved. CDR1 is WNHNN and CDR2 is SYGVQD in the germline V gene (reference sequence). The CDR3 is 10 residues long. V was clipped by 3 bases and J by 10 bases, with 4 bases between them. The CDR3 loop is CASSEQEQFF. For the CDR3, the DNA is TGCGCCAGCAGTGAACAGGAGCAGTTCTTC.

The genes are TRBV16 and TRBJ2-7, with 8 bases matching TRBD1. This CDR3 is built from 14 residues. The germline V gene has CDR1 KGHSY and CDR2 FQNENV. V trimming: 4 bases; J trimming: 6 bases; junction bases outside the gene matches: 8. The CDR3 bases are TGTGCCAGCAGCCCAGGGGGCGCATGGCCCGAGCAGTACTTC. Protein: CASSPGGAWPEQYF.

The chain combines TRBV5-4 with TRBJ1-2; tentative D call: TRBD1 (6 bases). The CDR3 loop spans 14 amino acids. The V end lost 6 bases, the J end lost 8 bases, and 20 bases lay between the germline ends. The V gene's germline CDR1 is SGHNT and CDR2 YYREEE (reference sequence). The DNA for the CDR3 is TGTGCCAGCACCCCCCCGGGGGGCGGCGTCGGCTACACCTTC. The encoded protein is CASTPPGGGVGYTF.

The V call is TRBV19, the J call TRBJ2-5; unclear D gene. The CDR3 is 13 amino acids. Germline V CDR1 and CDR2: LNHDA, SQIVND (reference sequence). V was trimmed by 3 bases and J by 3 bases, leaving 8 bases between them. CDR3: CASSILSEETQYF. DNA for the CDR3: TGTGCCAGTAGTATTTTGTCGGAAGAGACCCAGTACTTC.

V gene TRBV19 combines with J gene TRBJ2-3, with TRBD2 matching 7 bases. The CDR3 is 15 amino acids. Germline V gene sequence: CDR1 LNHDA, CDR2 SQIVND (reference sequence). V lost 3 bases and J lost 2; bases outside the gene matches: 5. The CDR3 DNA is TGTGCCAGTAGTATCCAGCGGGAACCCACAGATACGCAGTATTTT. Translating it yields CASSIQREPTDTQYF.

This chain connects TRBV2 to TRBJ1-4; D perhaps matches TRBD1 (5 bases). Deletions cut 6 bases from V and 0 bases from J, with 14 bases between. This CDR3 contains 16 residues. Germline loops: CDR1 SNHLY, CDR2 FYNNEI. CDR3 protein: CASRGTRLATNEKLFF. Written as DNA, the CDR3 is TGTGCCAGCAGAGGGACTAGACTTGCAACTAATGAAAAACTGTTTTTT.

The chain uses TRBV7-2 and TRBJ1-5; 7 bases line up with TRBD1. The CDR3 is 13 residues long. Losses at the gene ends were 1 base for V and 15 bases for J; bases not matched to a gene: 9. Germline CDR1 is SGHTA and CDR2 is FQGNSA. The CDR3 spells CASSLDKEGARHF. In DNA, the CDR3 is TGTGCCAGCAGCTTAGACAAGGAGGGGGCAAGGCATTTT.

This clone was detected many times. The chain is built from TRBV21-1 and TRBJ1-2; the table's D call, TRBD1, has no DNA check behind it. TRBV21-1 is an annotated pseudogene. The length of the CDR3 is 16 residues. The CDR3 loop reads CASSPTGTRSNYGYTF. CDR3 in DNA: TGTGCCAGCAGCCCAACAGGGACCCGATCCAACTATGGCTACACCTTC.

The chain joins TRBV4-1 to TRBJ2-1, with D maybe TRBD2 (5 bases). V dropped 2 bases and J dropped 6 bases, with 11 bases sitting between them. This CDR3 is 14 amino acids long. CDR1 is MGHRA, CDR2 YSYEKL, per germline. CDR3 in amino acids: CASSQPRTRNEQFF. CDR3 in DNA: TGCGCCAGCAGCCAACCTAGGACTCGCAATGAGCAGTTCTTC.

The chain joins TRBV2 to TRBJ2-5; 9 bases fit TRBD1. The germline CDR1 and CDR2 sequences are SNHLY and FYNNEI. The CDR3 is 14 amino acids. The V gene end was trimmed by 8 bases and the J gene end by 4 bases; junction bases not matched to a gene: 8. The CDR3 here is CASSGDRARETQYF. As DNA, the CDR3 is TGTGCCAGCTCCGGGGACAGGGCACGAGAGACCCAGTACTTC.

The sample holds one count of this clone. The rearrangement uses TRBV5-1 and TRBJ2-7, with D uncertain. The CDR3 loop spans 15 amino acids. Germline V CDR1 and CDR2: SGHRS, YFSETQ. The V and J ends lost 2 bases and 4 bases respectively, with 16 bases between them. The CDR3 DNA reads TGCGCCAGCAGCTTCGACACCGACACGTGGTACGAGCAGTACTTC. This sequence encodes CASSFDTDTWYEQYF.

The chain has TRBV27 and TRBJ2-6; 9 positions agree with TRBD1. The V segment lost 3 bases and the J segment 0 bases; nucleotides outside the gene matches: 12. Germline values: CDR1 MNHEY, CDR2 SMNVEV (reference sequence). The CDR3 has 20 amino acids. The CDR3 nucleotides are TGTGCCAGCAGTTTTCTTACCGGGACAGGGCAATTCTCTGGGGCCAACGTCCTGACTTTC. Residues: CASSFLTGTGQFSGANVLTF.

J is TRBJ2-7 and V is TRBV6-1, with D unresolved. The germline V gene encodes CDR1 MNHNS and CDR2 SASEGT. The CDR3 loop spans 15 amino acids. V was shortened by 0 bases and J by 0 bases, with 9 bases between the two germline ends. CDR3 residues: CASSEAVVLSYEQYF. The DNA of the CDR3 is TGTGCCAGCAGTGAAGCGGTAGTCCTCTCCTACGAGCAGTACTTC.

The rearrangement links TRBV5-5 to TRBJ2-5; TRBD2 might be the D (6 bases). The CDR3 has 16 residues. The V gene's germline CDR1 is SGHKS and CDR2 YYEKEE (reference sequence). The germline V and J ends were trimmed by 2 bases and 4 bases, with 18 bases remaining between them. This chain's CDR3 is CASSFLGGGRGETQYF. The CDR3 DNA is TGTGCCAGCAGCTTTTTGGGAGGCGGGCGGGGAGAGACCCAGTACTTC.

The chain links TRBV29-1 to TRBJ2-7, with 10 bases lining up with TRBD1. CDR1 and CDR2 from the germline V gene are SQVTM and ANQGSEA. This CDR3 has 12 amino acids. The ends lost 6 bases at V and 4 bases at J; junction bases unmatched: 3. The CDR3 spells CSVGQGRYEQYF. The CDR3, as DNA: TGCAGCGTGGGACAGGGGAGATACGAGCAGTACTTC.

The rearrangement joins TRBV7-6 to TRBJ2-7; D perhaps matches TRBD1 (5 bases). The V gene lost 5 bases and the J gene lost 2 bases, with 22 bases spanning the gap. The CDR3 loop spans 17 amino acids. The V gene's germline CDR1 is SGHVS and CDR2 FNYEAQ. The CDR3 DNA is TGTGCCAGCAGCGTGAACCTGGGGCAGCCAGCTCCCTACGAGCAGTACTTC. Translating gives CASSVNLGQPAPYEQYF.

The rearrangement joins TRBV7-2 to TRBJ2-5, with D maybe TRBD2 (7 bases). CDR3 size: 15 residues. Trimming pared 5 bases from V and 5 bases from J, leaving 18 bases between. Germline V gives CDR1 SGHTA, CDR2 FQGNSA. CDR3 bases: TGTGCCAGCAGCATCCAAGGGGGGGCCGGGGAGACCCAGTACTTC. It codes for CASSIQGGAGETQYF.

This chain links TRBV6-6 with TRBJ2-5; unclear D gene. The CDR3 spans 14 residues. V was cut by 2 bases and J by 5 bases, with 12 bases left in between. Germline CDR1 reads MNHNY; CDR2 reads SVGAGI (reference sequence). The CDR3 DNA follows: TGTGCCAGCAGTTACGTTGGCCAGAGGGAGACCCAGTACTTC. This sequence encodes CASSYVGQRETQYF.

This clone appeared once. The chain links TRBV7-9 to TRBJ2-6; D remains unclear. Germline V gives CDR1 SEHNR, CDR2 FQNEAQ (reference sequence). This CDR3 is 13 amino acids long. The V end was cut by 10 bases, the J end by 0 bases, with 7 bases between. The CDR3 protein is CATHDSGANVLTF. As DNA, the CDR3 is TGTGCCACACACGACTCTGGGGCCAACGTCCTGACTTTC.